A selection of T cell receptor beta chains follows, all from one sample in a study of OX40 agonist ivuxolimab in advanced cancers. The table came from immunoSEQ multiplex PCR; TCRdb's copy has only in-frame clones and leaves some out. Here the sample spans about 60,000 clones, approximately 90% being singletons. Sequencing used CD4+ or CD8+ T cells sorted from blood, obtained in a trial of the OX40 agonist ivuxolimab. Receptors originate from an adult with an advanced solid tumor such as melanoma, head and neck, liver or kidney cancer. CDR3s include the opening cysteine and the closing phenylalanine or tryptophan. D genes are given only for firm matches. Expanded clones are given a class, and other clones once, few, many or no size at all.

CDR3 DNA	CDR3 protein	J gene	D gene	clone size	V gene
TGTGCCAGCAGAACTAGCGGGATTGGCGGGGAGCTGTTTTTT	CASRTSGIGGELFF	TRBJ2-2	TRBD2	few	TRBV2
TGTGCCAGCAGTTCACTAGCGGGAGCCCCCAATGAGCAGTTCTTC	CASSSLAGAPNEQFF	TRBJ2-1	TRBD2	.	TRBV2
TGTGCCAGCATCCTAGGGGGGAACACTGAAGCTTTCTTT	CASILGGNTEAFF	TRBJ1-1	.	once	TRBV28
TGTGCCAGCAGGCCCCCGGGGGGTAGTCCCTACGAGCAGTACTTC	CASRPPGGSPYEQYF	TRBJ2-7	TRBD2	.	TRBV28
TGTGCCAGCAGTGAAGAAGGGGGCGTATCTAATTCACCCCTCCACTTT	CASSEEGGVSNSPLHF	TRBJ1-6	TRBD1	few	TRBV2
TGTGCCAGTAGTATGATGGAGACTGAGCAGTTCTTC	CASSMMETEQFF	TRBJ2-1	.	.	TRBV19
TGTGCCAGTAGTGATCAGGGGGGAAACCCAGATACGCAGTATTTT	CASSDQGGNPDTQYF	TRBJ2-3	.	once	TRBV19
TGTGCCAGCAGTTTTGGACAGGGAATCTCCTACGAGCAGTACTTC	CASSFGQGISYEQYF	TRBJ2-7	TRBD1	few	TRBV27
TGTGCCAGCTCACCCTCCGTTGGAGAGACCCAGTACTTC	CASSPSVGETQYF	TRBJ2-5	.	.	TRBV18
TGTGCCAGCAGTGACAGGGGGGGCACTGAAGCTTTCTTT	CASSDRGGTEAFF	TRBJ1-1	TRBD1	once	TRBV11-3
TGTGCCAGCACCAAAAGTCCGGGGGCCGAGCAGTACTTC	CASTKSPGAEQYF	TRBJ2-7	.	.	TRBV6-6
TGTGCCAGCAGTTTCCTTGGCGGGAGAGGGGAGACCCAGTACTTC	CASSFLGGRGETQYF	TRBJ2-5	TRBD2	.	TRBV6-5
TGTGCCAGCAGCCAAGAGGCCCCGGGACAGGGAGTAACCGGGGAGCTGTTTTTT	CASSQEAPGQGVTGELFF	TRBJ2-2	TRBD1	.	TRBV4-2
TGTGCCAGCAGCCAACCGGGACTTTACAATGAGCAGTTCTTC	CASSQPGLYNEQFF	TRBJ2-1	.	.	TRBV4-2
TGTGCCAGCAGTTATGTGGGTACGGAGACCCAGTACTTC	CASSYVGTETQYF	TRBJ2-5	.	.	TRBV6-6
TGTGCCAGCAGCGTTAGCCCGGGTAGCGAGCAGTACTTC	CASSVSPGSEQYF	TRBJ2-7	.	.	TRBV5-6
TGTGCCAGCCGCCGTATGCTGAACACTGAAGCTTTCTTT	CASRRMLNTEAFF	TRBJ1-1	.	.	TRBV6-6
TGTGCCAGCAGCTTAGAATTGGGACGGAACGTAGGGCAGTACTTC	CASSLELGRNVGQYF	TRBJ2-7	.	.	TRBV7-2
TGTGCCAGCAGCTTAAGGGGGAACACTGAAGCTTTCTTT	CASSLRGNTEAFF	TRBJ1-1	.	few	TRBV11-3
TGTGCCAGCAACCCGGACAGCTACAATGAGCAGTTCTTC	CASNPDSYNEQFF	TRBJ2-1	.	.	TRBV2
TGCGCCAGCAGCTTGGTGGCGCGGGAGGGCTCCGGGGAGCTGTTTTTT	CASSLVAREGSGELFF	TRBJ2-2	TRBD2	once	TRBV5-1
TGTGCCAGCAGTTCAGGGGACAGCTTAGGGACCCAGTACTTC	CASSSGDSLGTQYF	TRBJ2-5	TRBD1	.	TRBV6-6
TGTGCCAGCAAAGACGGGAGGGGCAAAATATCCTCCTACAATGAGCAGTTCTTC	CASKDGRGKISSYNEQFF	TRBJ2-1	TRBD2	.	TRBV28
TGTGCCAGCAGCACCCCCGCCAGACAGTTCTTC	CASSTPARQFF	TRBJ2-1	.	.	TRBV28
TGTGCCAGCAGCGAAAACCGGGACAGGGGTCCGGAGACCCAGTACTTC	CASSENRDRGPETQYF	TRBJ2-5	TRBD1	.	TRBV9
TGTGCCAGCAGCTTCGACTACTTCTACGAGCAGTACTTC	CASSFDYFYEQYF	TRBJ2-7	.	.	TRBV11-3
TGTGCCAGTAGTAGGGCAGCCGAGGGGCAGTTCTTC	CASSRAAEGQFF	TRBJ2-1	.	.	TRBV19
TGTGCCAGCAGTCCTCCGTCGATGACTCCAGGATCACTAGGGGAGCAGTACTTC	CASSPPSMTPGSLGEQYF	TRBJ2-7	.	.	TRBV7-9
TGTGCCAGCCTGAGAAGCGGGGACACTGAAGCTTTCTTT	CASLRSGDTEAFF	TRBJ1-1	.	.	TRBV6-5
TGCGCCAGCAGCGGACGGGGGGCAAAGTCCTACAATGAGCAGTTCTTC	CASSGRGAKSYNEQFF	TRBJ2-1	.	.	TRBV5-1
TGTGCCAGCAGCCTCCGGGACAGGGGTGGGTACGAGCAGTACTTC	CASSLRDRGGYEQYF	TRBJ2-7	TRBD1	.	TRBV6-6
TGCGCCAGCAGCTTGGGACTAGCGGTCTACAATGAGCAGTTCTTC	CASSLGLAVYNEQFF	TRBJ2-1	TRBD2	.	TRBV5-1
TGTGCCAGCTCACCACGGGCTAGCGGGAGCAACGAGCAGTACTTC	CASSPRASGSNEQYF	TRBJ2-7	TRBD2	.	TRBV18
TGTGCCAGCAGCTTGCCCCCCATCAGCGGCTACACCTTC	CASSLPPISGYTF	TRBJ1-2	.	many	TRBV5-4
TGTGCCAGCAGCTTAGAGGTAGGCCAGCCCCAGCATTTT	CASSLEVGQPQHF	TRBJ1-5	.	.	TRBV7-6
TGTGCCAGCAGCTTACAGGGTTCTATGGGCTACACCTTC	CASSLQGSMGYTF	TRBJ1-2	.	.	TRBV7-3
TGTGCCAGCAGCTTAACAGCTACAGATACGCAGTATTTT	CASSLTATDTQYF	TRBJ2-3	.	.	TRBV7-3
TGTGCCAGCAGTTACTCCACTAGCGGGAGAGGCTACGAGCAGTACTTC	CASSYSTSGRGYEQYF	TRBJ2-7	TRBD2	.	TRBV6-4
TGTGCCAGCAGCTTAACGGGGACGGGGAAAGAGACCCAGTACTTC	CASSLTGTGKETQYF	TRBJ2-5	.	.	TRBV7-3
TGTGCCTGGAGAACCTCCCGAACGGGACAGAATAATTCACCCCTCCACTTT	CAWRTSRTGQNNSPLHF	TRBJ1-6	TRBD1	.	TRBV30
TGTGCCACTAGACAGTGCTCCTACGAGCAGTACTTC	CATRQCSYEQYF	TRBJ2-7	.	.	TRBV27
TGTGCCAGCAGGGGCCCCAGGACAGGGCAAACTGAAGCTTTCTTT	CASRGPRTGQTEAFF	TRBJ1-1	TRBD1	.	TRBV28
TGTGCCACCAGCAGACAACAGGGCTACGAGCAGTACTTC	CATSRQQGYEQYF	TRBJ2-7	.	.	TRBV15
TGTGCCAGCAGATCTCAGGGGACTAGTTACACAGATACGCAGTATTTT	CASRSQGTSYTDTQYF	TRBJ2-3	TRBD2	few	TRBV7-8
TGTGCCAGCTCAGCCGCGGGACTAGAGGGCAATGAGCAGTTCTTC	CASSAAGLEGNEQFF	TRBJ2-1	TRBD2	once	TRBV28
TGTGCCTGGAGTTCTCTTACTAGCGGGAGGGCCTTCTATGAGACCCAGTACTTC	CAWSSLTSGRAFYETQYF	TRBJ2-5	TRBD2	.	TRBV30
TGTGCCAGCAGCGCCTCCGGGACAGGGACCGAGCAGTACTTC	CASSASGTGTEQYF	TRBJ2-7	TRBD1	.	TRBV9
TGTGCCAGCTCACAAGGGGACACCTCCTTTGGCTACACCTTC	CASSQGDTSFGYTF	TRBJ1-2	.	.	TRBV18
TGTGCCAGCAGCCCCATTCCGGGGTGGACCTCCCAAGAGACCCAGTACTTC	CASSPIPGWTSQETQYF	TRBJ2-5	.	.	TRBV11-2